This TCR beta chain was captured by sequencing in a study of blood T cell repertoires in COVID-19. Looking at the study overall: Acute and convalescent COVID-19 specimens originated in the United States, Italy and Spain. T cells, B-cell-depleted T cells, or PBMCs supplied cDNA or gDNA.

As handled by the study authors: Nucleated cell number was recorded as an estimate derived from reference gene primer amplification. Measured with immunoSEQ multiplex PCR; TCRdb has only the in-frame clones, and not every one. V and J calls and clone size come straight from that table; D and trimming were deduced from the DNA. The repertoire has some 230,000 clones, roughly 81% of them found once; the top ten carry around 0.97%. The CDR3 has 16 amino acids. Germline CDR1 reads LNHDA; CDR2 reads SQIVND (reference sequence). Unmatched junction bases numbered 10, after V lost 9 bases and J lost 0 bases.

The material sequenced was peripheral blood. The TCR was taken from a man aged 40-50 years with acute or convalescent COVID-19. The chain combines TRBV19 with TRBJ1-4; 7 nucleotides agree with TRBD1. Here the CDR3 DNA reads TGTGCCAGCCGAGGACAGGCGACCGCAACTAATGAAAAACTGTTTTTT. Protein sequence: CASRGQATATNEKLFF. The full variable domain, with the rest looked up from reference TRBV19 and TRBJ1-4, is DGGITQSPKYLFRKEGQNVTLSCEQNLNHDAMYWYRQDPGQGLRLIYYSQIVNDFQKGDIAEGYSVSREKKESFPLTVTSAQKNPTAFYLCASRGQATATNEKLFFGSGTQLSVL.